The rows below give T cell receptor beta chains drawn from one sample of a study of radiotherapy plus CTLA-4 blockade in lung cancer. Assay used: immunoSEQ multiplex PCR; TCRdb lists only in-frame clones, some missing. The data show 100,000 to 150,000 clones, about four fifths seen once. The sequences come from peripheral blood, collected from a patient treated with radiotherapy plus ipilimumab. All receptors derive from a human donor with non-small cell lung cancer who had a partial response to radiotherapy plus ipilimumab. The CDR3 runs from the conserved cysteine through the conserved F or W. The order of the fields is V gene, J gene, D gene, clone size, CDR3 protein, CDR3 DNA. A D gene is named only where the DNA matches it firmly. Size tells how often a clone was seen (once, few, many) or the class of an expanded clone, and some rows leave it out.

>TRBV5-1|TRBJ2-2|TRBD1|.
CASSSPTGTGSNTGELFF
TGCGCCAGCAGCTCTCCGACAGGGACGGGCTCGAACACCGGGGAGCTGTTTTTT
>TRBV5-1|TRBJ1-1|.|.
CASSPALRSMNTEAFF
TGCGCCAGCAGCCCCGCTTTAAGGAGCATGAACACTGAAGCTTTCTTT
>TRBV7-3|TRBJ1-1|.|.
CASSRERPNMNTEAFF
TGTGCCAGCAGCAGAGAGAGGCCGAATATGAACACTGAAGCTTTCTTT
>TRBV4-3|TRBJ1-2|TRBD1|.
CASSRGTGTNYGYTF
TGCGCCAGCAGCCGAGGGACAGGCACTAACTATGGCTACACCTTC
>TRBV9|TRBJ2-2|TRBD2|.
CASSGPSGIVSGELFF
TGTGCCAGCAGCGGACCTAGCGGGATAGTCTCCGGGGAGCTGTTTTTT
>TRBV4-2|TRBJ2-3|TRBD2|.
CASSQGASGRDLQYF
TGTGCCAGCAGCCAAGGGGCTAGCGGGAGGGACCTTCAGTATTTT
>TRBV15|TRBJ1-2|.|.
CATSTRQGRGGYTF
TGTGCCACCAGCACGCGGCAGGGGCGAGGTGGCTACACCTTC
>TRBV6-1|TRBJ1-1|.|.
CASRAGRTEAFF
TGTGCCAGCAGGGCAGGTCGCACTGAAGCTTTCTTT
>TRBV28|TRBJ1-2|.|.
CASSYPPAGDYGYTF
TGTGCCAGCAGTTACCCCCCGGCAGGTGACTATGGCTACACCTTC
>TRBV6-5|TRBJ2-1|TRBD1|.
CASRTDRDNEQFF
TGTGCCAGCAGGACGGACAGGGACAATGAGCAGTTCTTC
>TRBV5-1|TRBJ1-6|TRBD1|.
CASSLAGGTLHF
TGCGCCAGCAGCTTAGCAGGGGGGACACTCCACTTT
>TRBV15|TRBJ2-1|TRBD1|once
CATSGDRGGYNEQFF
TGTGCCACCAGCGGGGACAGGGGAGGCTACAATGAGCAGTTCTTC
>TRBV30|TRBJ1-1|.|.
CAWSVLQGDTEAFF
TGTGCCTGGAGTGTACTACAGGGCGACACTGAAGCTTTCTTT
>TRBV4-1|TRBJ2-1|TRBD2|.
CASSPRLAGRFYNEQFF
TGCGCCAGCAGCCCAAGACTAGCGGGACGTTTCTACAATGAGCAGTTCTTC
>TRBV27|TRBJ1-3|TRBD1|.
CASSAPSFGVGGQSGNTIYF
TGTGCCAGCAGTGCTCCCTCCTTTGGGGTAGGGGGCCAATCTGGAAACACCATATATTTT